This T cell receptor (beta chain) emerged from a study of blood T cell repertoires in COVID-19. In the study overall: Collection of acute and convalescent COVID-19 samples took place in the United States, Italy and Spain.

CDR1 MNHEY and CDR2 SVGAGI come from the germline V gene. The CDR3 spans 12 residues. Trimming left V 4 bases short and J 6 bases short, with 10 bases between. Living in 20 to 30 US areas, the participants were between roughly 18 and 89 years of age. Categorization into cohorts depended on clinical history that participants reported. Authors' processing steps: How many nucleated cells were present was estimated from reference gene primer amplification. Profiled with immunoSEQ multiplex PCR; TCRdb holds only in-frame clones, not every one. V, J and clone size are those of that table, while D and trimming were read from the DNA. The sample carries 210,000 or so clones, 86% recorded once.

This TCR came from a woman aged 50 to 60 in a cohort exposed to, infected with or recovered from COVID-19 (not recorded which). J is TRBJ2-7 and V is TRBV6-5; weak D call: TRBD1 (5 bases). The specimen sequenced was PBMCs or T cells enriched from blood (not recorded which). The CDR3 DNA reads TGTGCCAGCAGTTCCCCCCAGGGCGAGCAGTACTTC. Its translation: CASSSPQGEQYF.